The 26 T cell receptor beta chains listed next were all sequenced from one sample in a study of technical replicates of blood from a few donors. The assay was immunoSEQ multiplex PCR, and TCRdb's table has in-frame clones only and misses some. The sample contains about 62,000 clones, around nine tenths of which appear only once. Sequenced material: PBMCs. The receptor source for this set is a human donor in good health. Some clones in this sample may be carry-over from other donors' samples.

The rearrangement joins TRBV7-8 to TRBJ1-3, with TRBD1 as a possible D gene (6 bases). Germline V CDR1 and CDR2: SGHVS, FQNEAQ. Deletions cut 5 bases from V and 0 bases from J, with 11 bases between. The CDR3 has 15 residues. CDR3 DNA sequence: TGTGCCAGCAGCCCAGGGACACACTCTGGAAACACCATATATTTT. It specifies CASSPGTHSGNTIYF.

The genes are TRBV10-3 and TRBJ1-1; D possibly corresponds to TRBD1 (5 bases). V lost 6 bases and J lost 5, with 10 bases in between. The length of the CDR3 is 12 residues. CDR1 is ENHRY, CDR2 SYGVKD, per germline. The CDR3: CAISRVGTEAFF. The CDR3 DNA is TGTGCCATCAGCAGGGTTGGGACTGAAGCTTTCTTT.

The gene calls are TRBV4-2 and TRBJ2-7; perhaps TRBD2 as D (5 bases). The V and J ends lost 3 bases and 1 base respectively, with 13 bases between them. The CDR3 totals 15 residues. Looked up from germline, CDR1 is LGHNA and CDR2 is YNFKEQ. In DNA form, the CDR3 reads TGTGCCAGCAGCCACGGACTGGAGATATCCTACGAGCAGTACTTC. Its translation: CASSHGLEISYEQYF.

The J gene is TRBJ1-2, the V gene TRBV4-3; 8 nucleotides agree with TRBD1. Germline CDR1 and CDR2: LGHNA and YSLEER. The CDR3 has 16 residues. V trimming: 0 bases; J trimming: 7 bases; junction bases outside the gene matches: 10. CDR3 sequence: CASSQDRQGAGVGYTF. CDR3 bases: TGCGCCAGCAGCCAAGATAGGCAGGGGGCGGGCGTTGGCTACACCTTC.

The gene calls are TRBV7-7 and TRBJ2-7, with D uncertain. The CDR3 sequence is 16 residues long. Between the trimmed V and J ends, which lost 5 bases and 0 bases, there was a span of 17 bases. Germline V CDR1 and CDR2: SSHAT, FNYEAQ (reference sequence). CDR3 in amino acids: CASSLGEVLSSYEQYF. Here the CDR3 DNA reads TGTGCCAGCAGCCTAGGCGAGGTTTTAAGCTCCTACGAGCAGTACTTC.

This clone was found once. The V gene is TRBV5-1, the J gene TRBJ1-2, with 7 bases lining up with TRBD1. From germline, CDR1 is SGHRS and CDR2 YFSETQ. The CDR3 totals 14 residues. V was pared by 4 bases and J by 2 bases, with 5 bases of the junction left unmatched. CDR3 protein: CASSTPQGNYGYTF. The CDR3 nucleotides read TGCGCCAGCAGCACGCCACAGGGGAACTATGGCTACACCTTC.

This clone was counted a single time. The chain uses TRBV19 and TRBJ2-1; TRBD1 matches 11 bases. Germline V gene sequence: CDR1 LNHDA, CDR2 SQIVND (reference sequence). This CDR3 has 15 residues. After removal of 6 bases from V and 6 bases from J, the junction contained 7 bases not matched to a gene. As DNA, the CDR3 is TGTGCCAGTAGCCCCCGGGACAGGGGGACCAATGAGCAGTTCTTC. Residues: CASSPRDRGTNEQFF. The complete variable domain, with remaining parts taken from reference TRBV19 and TRBJ2-1, reads DGGITQSPKYLFRKEGQNVTLSCEQNLNHDAMYWYRQDPGQGLRLIYYSQIVNDFQKGDIAEGYSVSREKKESFPLTVTSAQKNPTAFYLCASSPRDRGTNEQFFGPGTRLTVL.

This clone was picked up one time. Other DNA sequences of this sample code for an identical CDR3. The chain links TRBV5-8 to TRBJ2-2, with D tentatively TRBD1 (5 bases). The CDR3 is 15 amino acids. The V gene's germline CDR1 is SGHTS and CDR2 YDEGEE. V lost 4 bases to trimming and J lost 2 bases, with 12 bases between them. The CDR3 nucleotides read TGTGCCAGCAGCCTCGTAGGGGCTAACACCGGGGAGCTGTTTTTT. As protein: CASSLVGANTGELFF.

This clone was seen once. V gene TRBV7-6 combines with J gene TRBJ1-5; D is perhaps TRBD1 (5 bases). CDR3 length: 16 residues. The germline V gene encodes CDR1 SGHVS and CDR2 FNYEAQ. V dropped 5 bases and J dropped 0 bases, with 14 bases sitting between them. This CDR3 is CASSHGTSSSNQPQHF. As DNA, the CDR3 is TGTGCCAGCAGCCACGGGACTTCTTCTAGCAATCAGCCCCAGCATTTT.

The V call is TRBV7-3, the J call TRBJ2-7; possible D gene TRBD2, 5 bases. This CDR3 spans 14 amino acids. V gave up 8 bases and J gave up 7 bases, with 21 bases separating them. In germline, CDR1 is SGHTA, CDR2 FQGTGA. The CDR3 DNA sequence: TGTGCCAGCGCATCAGGCGGCGGGTCCAAAGAGCAGTACTTC. Translation gives CASASGGGSKEQYF.

The chain employs TRBV5-1 and TRBJ2-5, with TRBD1 identical over 7 bases. CDR3 length: 14 residues. The trim removed 4 bases at V and 1 base at J, leaving 4 bases unmatched. Germline V gene lookup returns CDR1 SGHRS and CDR2 YFSETQ. The CDR3 region is CASSVRDSQETQYF. CDR3 coding DNA: TGCGCCAGCAGCGTCCGGGACAGCCAAGAGACCCAGTACTTC.

The CDR3 sequence is CASSYNRGLAGEQYF. CDR3 nucleotides: TGTGCCAGCAGTTATAACAGGGGACTTGCGGGAGAGCAGTACTTC. J is TRBJ2-7 and V is TRBV7-2; D possibly corresponds to TRBD1 (7 bases). From germline, CDR1 is SGHTA and CDR2 FQGNSA. The CDR3 is 15 residues long. Trimming stripped 6 bases from V and 7 bases from J, with 22 bases between.

V and J are TRBV6-5 and TRBJ2-7, with D possibly matching TRBD2 (5 bases). The CDR3 contains 12 residues. Trimming stripped 2 bases from V and 7 bases from J, with 9 bases between. CDR1 MNHEY and CDR2 SVGAGI come from the germline V gene. CDR3: CASSYPSGEQYF. The CDR3 bases are TGTGCCAGCAGTTACCCCTCGGGGGAGCAGTACTTC.

The chain is built from TRBV7-9 and TRBJ2-5; 11 nucleotides agree with TRBD2. The J segment lost 7 bases and the V segment lost 5 bases, leaving 9 bases of the junction unmatched. The germline CDR1 and CDR2 sequences are SEHNR and FQNEAQ (reference sequence). The CDR3 is made up of 15 amino acids. The CDR3: CASSGRTGTSGTQYF. As DNA, the CDR3 is TGTGCCAGCAGCGGACGAACCGGGACTAGCGGGACCCAGTACTTC.

The chain joins TRBV5-6 to TRBJ2-2; TRBD2 matches at 7 bases. Germline V gives CDR1 SGHDT, CDR2 YYEEEE. J lost 7 bases, V lost 2 bases, and 11 bases had no gene match. The CDR3 loop spans 16 amino acids. The DNA for the CDR3 is TGTGCCAGCAGCTTATATAGCGGGCCCACGGACGGGGAGCTGTTTTTT. Protein product: CASSLYSGPTDGELFF.

The rearrangement links TRBV4-2 to TRBJ2-1; the match to TRBD2 covers 9 bases. V was clipped by 2 bases and J by 4 bases; unmatched bases: 3. Germline assignment: CDR1 LGHNA and CDR2 YNFKEQ. This CDR3 region has 15 residues. CDR3 nucleotides: TGTGCCAGCAGCCAACCGCTAGCGGGGTACAATGAGCAGTTCTTC. This encodes CASSQPLAGYNEQFF.

This clone has just one count. V is TRBV4-1 and J is TRBJ2-7, with 10 positions matching TRBD2. The CDR3 covers 16 residues. The V gene's germline CDR1 is MGHRA and CDR2 YSYEKL. The J segment lost 2 bases and the V segment lost 0 bases, leaving 4 bases of the junction unmatched. CDR3: CASSQDGLAGAYEQYF. CDR3 sequence (DNA): TGCGCCAGCAGCCAAGATGGCCTAGCGGGGGCCTACGAGCAGTACTTC.

The chain joins TRBV7-3 to TRBJ2-7, with D perhaps TRBD2 (7 bases). Per the germline V gene, CDR1 is SGHTA and CDR2 is FQGTGA. The CDR3 has 14 amino acids. Trimming cost V 3 bases and J 1 base, with 10 bases left between them. CDR3 region: CASSFGGPSYEQYF. CDR3 sequence (DNA): TGTGCCAGCAGCTTCGGGGGGCCATCCTACGAGCAGTACTTC.

This chain links TRBV7-3 with TRBJ2-3, with a possible D match to TRBD2 (7 bases). Germline V gene data show CDR1 as SGHTA and CDR2 as FQGTGA. V lost 1 base and J 5 bases, leaving 13 bases between the germline ends. This CDR3 comprises 15 residues. CDR3 protein: CASSLMGGAEDTQYF. CDR3 DNA: TGTGCCAGCAGCTTAATGGGGGGGGCGGAAGATACGCAGTATTTT. The whole variable domain, filled in from reference TRBV7-3 and TRBJ2-3, reads GAGVSQTPSNKVTEKGKYVELRCDPISGHTALYWYRQSLGQGPEFLIYFQGTGAADDSGLPNDRFFAVRPEGSVSTLKIQRTERGDSAVYLCASSLMGGAEDTQYFGPGTRLTVL.

This chain links TRBV4-1 with TRBJ2-7; 7 bases fit TRBD1. The V segment lost 4 bases and the J segment 3 bases; nucleotides outside the gene matches: 6. This CDR3 is built from 14 residues. Germline lookup yields CDR1 MGHRA and CDR2 YSYEKL. The CDR3 protein is CASSRGRDSYEQYF. Written as DNA, the CDR3 is TGCGCCAGCAGCCGGGGACGGGACAGCTACGAGCAGTACTTC.

The chain uses TRBV5-6 and TRBJ2-1; 11 bases are shared with TRBD2. Germline lookup yields CDR1 SGHDT and CDR2 YYEEEE. V was clipped by 7 bases and J by 5 bases; unmatched bases: 8. The CDR3 loop spans 15 amino acids. The CDR3 DNA follows: TGTGCCAGCGGGATTAGCGGGAGGGGGGACAATGAGCAGTTCTTC. Amino acids: CASGISGRGDNEQFF.

The chain employs TRBV23-1 and TRBJ1-5; the D is unclear. TRBV23-1 is treated as an ORF (open reading frame) with a function not yet certain. The CDR3 has 17 residues. Trimming stripped 2 bases from V and 0 bases from J, with 14 bases between. The CDR3 bases are TGCGCCAGCAGTCAACTCACCACCTTCAGTAGCAATCAGCCCCAGCATTTT. It specifies CASSQLTTFSSNQPQHF.

The genes are TRBV7-2 and TRBJ1-2; the D gene is possibly TRBD1 (5 bases). Germline V gene lookup returns CDR1 SGHTA and CDR2 FQGNSA. The V end was cut by 0 bases, the J end by 8 bases, with 10 bases between. This CDR3 region has 13 residues. The CDR3 loop reads CASSLAQAGGYTF. CDR3 in DNA: TGTGCCAGCAGCTTAGCACAGGCCGGAGGCTACACCTTC.

The chain combines TRBV13 with TRBJ1-3; no clear D. The germline V and J ends were trimmed by 2 bases and 1 base, with 15 bases remaining between them. Germline V CDR1 and CDR2: PRHDT, FYEKMQ (reference sequence). The CDR3 runs 17 residues. The CDR3 loop reads CASSLPRQIPSGNTIYF. The DNA for the CDR3 is TGTGCCAGCAGCTTACCCCGCCAGATCCCTTCTGGAAACACCATATATTTT.

V gene TRBV2 combines with J gene TRBJ2-1; D is ambiguous. CDR3 length: 11 amino acids. Trimming took off 8 bases at V and 8 bases at J, with 10 bases between the two ends. Germline V gives CDR1 SNHLY, CDR2 FYNNEI. This CDR3 reads CASSLTHEQFF. In DNA form, the CDR3 reads TGTGCCAGCTCCTTAACTCATGAGCAGTTCTTC.

The chain combines TRBV2 with TRBJ2-7; perhaps TRBD2 as D (6 bases). CDR1 is SNHLY, CDR2 FYNNEI, per germline. This CDR3 has 12 amino acids. V shed 7 bases and J shed 3 bases, with 10 bases lying between them. CDR3: CASNRGNYEQYF. CDR3 sequence (DNA): TGTGCCAGCAACCGGGGGAACTACGAGCAGTACTTC.